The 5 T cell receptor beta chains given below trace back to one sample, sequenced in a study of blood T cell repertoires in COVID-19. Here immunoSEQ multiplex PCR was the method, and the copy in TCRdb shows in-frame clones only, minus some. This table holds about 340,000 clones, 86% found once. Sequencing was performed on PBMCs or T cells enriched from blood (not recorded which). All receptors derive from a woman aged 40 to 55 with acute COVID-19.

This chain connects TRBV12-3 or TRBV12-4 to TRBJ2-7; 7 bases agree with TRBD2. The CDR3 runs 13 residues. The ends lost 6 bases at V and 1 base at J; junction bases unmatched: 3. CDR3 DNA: TGTGCCAGCAGGCGGACTAGTTCCTACGAGCAGTACTTC. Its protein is CASRRTSSYEQYF.

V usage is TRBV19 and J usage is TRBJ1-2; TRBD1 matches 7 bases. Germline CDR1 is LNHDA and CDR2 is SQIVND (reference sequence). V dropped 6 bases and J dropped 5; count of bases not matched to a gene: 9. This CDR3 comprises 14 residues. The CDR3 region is CASRTGKGNYGYTF. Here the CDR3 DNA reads TGTGCCAGTAGGACAGGGAAGGGAAATTATGGCTACACCTTC.

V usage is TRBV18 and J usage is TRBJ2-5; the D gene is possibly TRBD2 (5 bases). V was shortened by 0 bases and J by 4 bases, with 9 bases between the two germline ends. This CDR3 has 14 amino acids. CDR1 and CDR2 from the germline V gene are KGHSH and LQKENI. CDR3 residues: CASSPPLARETQYF. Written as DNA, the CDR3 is TGTGCCAGCTCACCACCGCTAGCCCGAGAGACCCAGTACTTC.

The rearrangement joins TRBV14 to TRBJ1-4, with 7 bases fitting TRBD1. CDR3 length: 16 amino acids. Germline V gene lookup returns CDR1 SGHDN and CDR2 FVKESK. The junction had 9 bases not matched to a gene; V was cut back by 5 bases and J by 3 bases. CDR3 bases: TGTGCCAGCAGCAGAGCGCCGGGACAGTCTAATGAAAAACTGTTTTTT. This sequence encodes CASSRAPGQSNEKLFF. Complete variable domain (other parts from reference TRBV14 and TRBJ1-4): EAGVTQFPSHSVIEKGQTVTLRCDPISGHDNLYWYRRVMGKEIKFLLHFVKESKQDESGMPNNRFLAERTGGTYSTLKVQPAELEDSGVYFCASSRAPGQSNEKLFFGSGTQLSVL.

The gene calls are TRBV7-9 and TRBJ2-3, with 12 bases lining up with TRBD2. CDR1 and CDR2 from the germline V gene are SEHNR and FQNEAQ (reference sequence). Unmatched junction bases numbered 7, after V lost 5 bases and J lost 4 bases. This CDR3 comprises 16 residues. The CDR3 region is CASSRTSGRSPDTQYF. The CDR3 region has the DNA TGTGCCAGCAGCCGAACTAGCGGGAGGTCTCCAGATACGCAGTATTTT.